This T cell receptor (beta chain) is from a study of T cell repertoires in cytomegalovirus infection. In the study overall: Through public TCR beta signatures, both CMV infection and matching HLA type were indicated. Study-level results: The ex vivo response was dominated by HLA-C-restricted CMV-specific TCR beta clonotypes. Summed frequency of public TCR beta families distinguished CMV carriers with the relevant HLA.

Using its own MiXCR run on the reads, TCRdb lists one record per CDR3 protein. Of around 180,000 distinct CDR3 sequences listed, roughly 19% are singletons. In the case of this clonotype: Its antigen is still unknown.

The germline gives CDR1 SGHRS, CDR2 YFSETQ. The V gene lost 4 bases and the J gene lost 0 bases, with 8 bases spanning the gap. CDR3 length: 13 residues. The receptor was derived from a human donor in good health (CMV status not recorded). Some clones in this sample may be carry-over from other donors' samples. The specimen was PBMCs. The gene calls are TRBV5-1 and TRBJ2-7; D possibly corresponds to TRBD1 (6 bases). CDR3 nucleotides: TGCGCCAGCAGCAGGGACATCTCCTACGAGCAGTACTTC. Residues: CASSRDISYEQYF.